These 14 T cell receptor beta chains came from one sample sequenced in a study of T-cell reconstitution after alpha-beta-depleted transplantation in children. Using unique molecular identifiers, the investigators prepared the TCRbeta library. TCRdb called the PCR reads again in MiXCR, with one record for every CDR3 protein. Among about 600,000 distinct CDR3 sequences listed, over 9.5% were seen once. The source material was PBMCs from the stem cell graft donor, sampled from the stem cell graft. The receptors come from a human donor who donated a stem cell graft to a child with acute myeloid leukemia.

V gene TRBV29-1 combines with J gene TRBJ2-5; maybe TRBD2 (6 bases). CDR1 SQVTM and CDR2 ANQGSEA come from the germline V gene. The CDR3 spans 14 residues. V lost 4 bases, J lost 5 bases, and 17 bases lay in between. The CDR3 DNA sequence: TGCAGCGTTGCCCCGGGGCTAGCGAGGGAGACCCAGTACTTC. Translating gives CSVAPGLARETQYF.

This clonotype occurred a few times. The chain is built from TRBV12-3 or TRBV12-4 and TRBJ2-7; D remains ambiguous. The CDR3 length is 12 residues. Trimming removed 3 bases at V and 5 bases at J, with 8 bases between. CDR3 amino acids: CASSFEWDEQYF. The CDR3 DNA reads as TGTGCCAGCAGTTTTGAGTGGGACGAGCAGTACTTC.

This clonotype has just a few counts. For the CDR3, the DNA is TGTGCCACCAGAACCCGGGACAGAGCCGGGCCCGGGGAGCTGTTTTTT. Translation: CATRTRDRAGPGELFF. This chain connects TRBV15 to TRBJ2-2, with 7 bases aligning to TRBD1. V shed 6 bases and J 6 bases; nucleotides not matched to a gene: 13. Germline V gives CDR1 LNHNV, CDR2 YYDKDF (reference sequence). The CDR3 runs 16 residues.

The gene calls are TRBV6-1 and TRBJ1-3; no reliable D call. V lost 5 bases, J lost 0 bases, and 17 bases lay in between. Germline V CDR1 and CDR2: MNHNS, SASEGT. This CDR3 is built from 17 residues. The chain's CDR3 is CASSPRPRPSSGNTIYF. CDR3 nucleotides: TGTGCCAGCAGTCCTCGCCCTCGACCGAGCTCTGGAAACACCATATATTTT.

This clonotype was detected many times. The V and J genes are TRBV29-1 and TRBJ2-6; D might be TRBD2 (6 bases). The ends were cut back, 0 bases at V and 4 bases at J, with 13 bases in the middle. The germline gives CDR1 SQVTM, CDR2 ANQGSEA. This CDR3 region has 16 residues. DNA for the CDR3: TGCAGCGTTGAAGATCGGAGGGTCTACGGGGCCAACGTCCTGACTTTC. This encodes CSVEDRRVYGANVLTF. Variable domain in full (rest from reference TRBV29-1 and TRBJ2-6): SAVISQKPSRDICQRGTSLTIQCQVDSQVTMMFWYRQQPGQSLTLIATANQGSEATYESGFVIDKFPISRPNLTFSTLTVSNMSPEDSSIYLCSVEDRRVYGANVLTFGAGSRLTVL.

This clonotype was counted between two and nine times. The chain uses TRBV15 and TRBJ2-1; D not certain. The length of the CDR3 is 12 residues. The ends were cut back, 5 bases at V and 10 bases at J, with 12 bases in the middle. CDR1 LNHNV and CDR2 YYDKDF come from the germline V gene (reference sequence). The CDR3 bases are TGTGCCACCAGCCCAGACGGATTGGAGCAGTTCTTC. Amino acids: CATSPDGLEQFF.

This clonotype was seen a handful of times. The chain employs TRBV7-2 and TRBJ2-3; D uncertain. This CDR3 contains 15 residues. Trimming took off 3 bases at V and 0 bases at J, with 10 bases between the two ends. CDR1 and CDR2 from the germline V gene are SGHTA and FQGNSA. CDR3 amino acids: CASSFRRPSTDTQYF. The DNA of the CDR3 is TGTGCCAGCAGCTTTAGGAGACCTAGCACAGATACGCAGTATTTT.

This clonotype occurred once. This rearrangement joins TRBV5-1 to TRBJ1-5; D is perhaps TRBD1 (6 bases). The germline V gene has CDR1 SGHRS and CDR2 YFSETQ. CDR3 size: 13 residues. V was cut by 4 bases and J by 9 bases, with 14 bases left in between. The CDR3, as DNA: TGCGCCAGCAGCAGCACTTCACAGGGGCCCCAGCATTTT. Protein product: CASSSTSQGPQHF. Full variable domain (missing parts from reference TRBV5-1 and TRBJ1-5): KAGVTQTPRYLIKTRGQQVTLSCSPISGHRSVSWYQQTPGQGLQFLFEYFSETQRNKGNFPGRFSGRQFSNSRSEMNVSTLELGDSALYLCASSSTSQGPQHFGDGTRLSIL.

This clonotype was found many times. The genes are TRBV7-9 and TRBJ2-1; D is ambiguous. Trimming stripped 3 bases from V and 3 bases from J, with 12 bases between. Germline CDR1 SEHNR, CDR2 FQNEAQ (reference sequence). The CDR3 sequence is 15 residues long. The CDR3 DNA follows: TGTGCCAGCAGCTTTGTCTCCGTAGACTACAATGAGCAGTTCTTC. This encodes CASSFVSVDYNEQFF.

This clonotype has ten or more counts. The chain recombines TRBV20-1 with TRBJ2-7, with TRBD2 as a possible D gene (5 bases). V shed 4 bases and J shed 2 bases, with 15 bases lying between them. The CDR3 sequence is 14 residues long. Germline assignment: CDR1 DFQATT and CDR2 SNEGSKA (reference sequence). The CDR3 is CSAIRVAKTYEQYF. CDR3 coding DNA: TGCAGTGCTATACGAGTAGCGAAAACCTACGAGCAGTACTTC.

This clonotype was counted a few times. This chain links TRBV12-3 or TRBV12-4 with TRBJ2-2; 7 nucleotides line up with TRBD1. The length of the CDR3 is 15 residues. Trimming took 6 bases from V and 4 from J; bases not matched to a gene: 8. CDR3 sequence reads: CASSLRQGGTGELFF. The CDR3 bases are TGTGCCAGCAGCCTTAGACAGGGTGGCACCGGGGAGCTGTTTTTT.

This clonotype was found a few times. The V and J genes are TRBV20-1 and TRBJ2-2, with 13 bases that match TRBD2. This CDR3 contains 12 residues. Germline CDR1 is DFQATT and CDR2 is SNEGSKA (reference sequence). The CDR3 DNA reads TGCGGTGGACTAGCGGGAGTCGGGGAGCTGTTTTTT. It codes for CGGLAGVGELFF.

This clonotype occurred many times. CDR3: CASTRTSGSRTGELFF. In DNA, the CDR3 is TGTGCCAGCACCCGGACTAGCGGGAGCCGCACCGGGGAGCTGTTTTTT. This sequence joins TRBV3-1 and TRBJ2-2; 13 bases match TRBD2. The CDR3 is 16 amino acids. Per germline, CDR1 LGHDT and CDR2 YNNKEL (reference sequence). Unmatched junction bases numbered 6, after V lost 7 bases and J lost 4 bases.

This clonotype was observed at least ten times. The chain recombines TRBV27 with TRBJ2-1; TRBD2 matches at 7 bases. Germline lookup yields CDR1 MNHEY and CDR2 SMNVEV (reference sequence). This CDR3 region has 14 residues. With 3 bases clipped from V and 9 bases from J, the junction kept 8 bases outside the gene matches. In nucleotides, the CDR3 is TGTGCCAGCAGTTTGGGCGGGAGAAGTGGTGAGCAGTTCTTC. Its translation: CASSLGGRSGEQFF.